The sequence of this T cell receptor beta chain was determined in a study of blood T cell repertoires in COVID-19. About the research overall: The United States, Italy and Spain provided the acute and convalescent COVID-19 samples. From T cells, B-cell-depleted T cells, or PBMCs came the material, which was cDNA or gDNA.

Germline V gene sequence: CDR1 SGHVS, CDR2 FQNEAQ. CDR3 size: 17 residues. The V gene end was trimmed by 4 bases and the J gene end by 4 bases; junction bases not matched to a gene: 15. Original processing notes: Reference gene primer amplification gave nucleated cell count estimates. Assay: immunoSEQ multiplex PCR; the TCRdb copy retains only in-frame clones and omits some. Clonal size and the V and J genes are those of that table, whereas D and trimming came from the DNA. The data contain some 260,000 clones, more than 70% of them singletons. This chain joins TRBV7-8 and TRBJ2-7; 8 nucleotides align to TRBD1. The sequencing sample was made of peripheral blood. This sequence was found in a woman in her late teens or twenties with acute or convalescent COVID-19. Here the CDR3 reads CASSSFFVGQETYEQYF. DNA of the CDR3: TGTGCCAGCAGCTCATTTTTTGTGGGACAGGAGACGTACGAGCAGTACTTC.